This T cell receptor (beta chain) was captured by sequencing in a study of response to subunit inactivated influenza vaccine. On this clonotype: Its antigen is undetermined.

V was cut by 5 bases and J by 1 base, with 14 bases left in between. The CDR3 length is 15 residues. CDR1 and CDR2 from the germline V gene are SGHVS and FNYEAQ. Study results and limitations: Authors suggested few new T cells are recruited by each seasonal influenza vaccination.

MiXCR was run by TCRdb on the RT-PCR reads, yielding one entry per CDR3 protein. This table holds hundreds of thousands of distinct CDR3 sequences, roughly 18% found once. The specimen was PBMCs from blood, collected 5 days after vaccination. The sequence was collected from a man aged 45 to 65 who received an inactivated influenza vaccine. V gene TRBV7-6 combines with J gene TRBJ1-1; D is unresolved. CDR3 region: CASSPSSKGNTEAFF. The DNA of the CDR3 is TGTGCCAGCAGCCCCTCTTCTAAGGGGAACACTGAAGCTTTCTTT.